This T cell receptor (beta chain) was identified in a study of blood T cell repertoires in COVID-19. About the study: Nucleic acid was either cDNA or gDNA, and it came from T cells, B-cell-depleted T cells, or PBMCs.

Authors' methods: Researchers report that nucleated cell counts were estimated from reference gene primer amplification. Produced via immunoSEQ multiplex PCR; TCRdb's table is partial and in-frame only. The V and J calls and clone size come from that table; D and trimming were worked out from the DNA. The table shows a few hundred thousand clones, with about four fifths occurring only once. This CDR3 spans 18 amino acids. V lost 0 bases to trimming and J lost 4 bases, with 22 bases between them. From germline, CDR1 is SQVTM and CDR2 ANQGSEA. V and J are TRBV29-1 and TRBJ1-3; TRBD1 is a possible D gene (6 bases). The sequencing sample was made of peripheral blood. The receptor was isolated from a man aged 25 to 45 who had recovered from COVID-19. This CDR3 is CSVEDPRQAGSSGNTIYF. DNA of the CDR3: TGCAGCGTTGAAGATCCCCGACAGGCGGGTTCGTCCGGAAACACCATATATTTT.